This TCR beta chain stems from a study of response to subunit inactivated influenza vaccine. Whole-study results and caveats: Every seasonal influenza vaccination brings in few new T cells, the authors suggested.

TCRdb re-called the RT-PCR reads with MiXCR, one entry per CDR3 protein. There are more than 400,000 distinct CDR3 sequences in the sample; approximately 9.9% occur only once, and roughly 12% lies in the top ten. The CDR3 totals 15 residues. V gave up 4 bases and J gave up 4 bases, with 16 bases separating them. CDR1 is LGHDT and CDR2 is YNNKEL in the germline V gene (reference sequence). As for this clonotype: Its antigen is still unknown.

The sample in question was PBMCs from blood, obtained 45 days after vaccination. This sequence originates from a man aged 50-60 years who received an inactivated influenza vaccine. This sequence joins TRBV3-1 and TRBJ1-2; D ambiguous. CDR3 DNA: TGTGCCAGCAGCCCAAAGAAGTGGCAGTTCTATGGCTACACCTTC. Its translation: CASSPKKWQFYGYTF.